One and the same sample provided the 25 T cell receptor beta chains below, sequenced in a study of T cell responses to AZD1222 COVID-19 vaccine (dated by TCRdb to the early 2020s). Preparation of the library involved the immunoSEQ multiplex PCR assay. What TCRdb holds here is the immuneACCESS table cut down to in-frame rearrangements. Part of the clones is not present; checked against another copy, under half of the missing clones reflect an unresolved V gene, and the others are unexplained. The sample records approximately 73,000 clones, about 82% of which are singletons. The leading ten clones occupy approximately 2.8% of the sample. The label giving this sample's time point can be read as: baseline before first vaccination. The input for sequencing was peripheral blood, taken on day 0 of AZD1222 vaccination. Source of these receptors: an adult in good health.

The rearrangement links TRBV11-2 to TRBJ1-1; no definite D call. Looked up from germline, CDR1 is SGHAT and CDR2 is FQNNGV. The length of the CDR3 is 14 residues. V was trimmed by 0 bases and J by 11 bases, leaving 16 bases between them. The CDR3 coding sequence is TGTGCCAGCAGCTTAGATCGAACCCTAAACGACGCTTTCTTT. Its translation is CASSLDRTLNDAFF.

The chain employs TRBV5-4 and TRBJ2-1; 7 positions match TRBD1. Germline assignment: CDR1 SGHNT and CDR2 YYREEE (reference sequence). Germline trimming cut 0 bases from V and 5 bases from J; bases unmatched to any gene: 5. The CDR3 contains 15 residues. The DNA for the CDR3 is TGTGCCAGCAGCTTGGGAGGGGGCAGGCACAATGAGCAGTTCTTC. Its translation: CASSLGGGRHNEQFF.

The chain couples TRBV7-2 to TRBJ1-1; TRBD1 agrees at 8 bases. J lost 1 base, V lost 2 bases, and 6 bases had no gene match. Germline CDR1 reads SGHTA; CDR2 reads FQGNSA. This CDR3 is built from 16 residues. The CDR3 region is CASSLSAGGPNTEAFF. The DNA of the CDR3 is TGTGCCAGCAGCTTATCGGCAGGGGGCCCGAACACTGAAGCTTTCTTT.

The chain combines TRBV2 with TRBJ1-1; 8 nucleotides agree with TRBD1. Germline V gene data show CDR1 as SNHLY and CDR2 as FYNNEI. The length of the CDR3 is 13 residues. Trimming removed 5 bases from V and 11 bases from J; junction bases left unmatched: 10. The CDR3 protein is CASSLGQGLIAFF. CDR3 DNA sequence: TGTGCCAGCAGTCTTGGACAGGGTCTTATTGCTTTCTTT.

This chain joins TRBV11-2 and TRBJ2-3, with 8 positions matching TRBD2. Unmatched junction bases numbered 3, after V lost 3 bases and J lost 4 bases. The germline gives CDR1 SGHAT, CDR2 FQNNGV. CDR3 length: 14 residues. The CDR3 region has the DNA TGTGCCAGCAGCTTTCGAGCGGGAGCAGATACGCAGTATTTT. Its translation is CASSFRAGADTQYF.

The CDR3 DNA sequence: TGCGCCAGCAGCCAAGTTCCGGCCCGTGAAGGCTACACCTTC. Its translation is CASSQVPAREGYTF. The chain carries TRBV4-1 and TRBJ1-2; no firm D call. V was clipped by 1 base and J by 8 bases, with 14 bases between them. The CDR3 totals 14 residues. Germline V gene sequence: CDR1 MGHRA, CDR2 YSYEKL.

V gene TRBV25-1 combines with J gene TRBJ2-7, with D uncertain. This CDR3 has 14 residues. Germline V lookup: CDR1 MGHDK, CDR2 SYGVNS. V dropped 1 base and J dropped 2 bases, with 9 bases sitting between them. The CDR3 DNA reads TGTGCCAGCAGTGAATGGAAGGGTACCTACGAGCAGTACTTC. Translation gives CASSEWKGTYEQYF.

The chain employs TRBV14 and TRBJ2-1; TRBD2 is a possible D gene (6 bases). Trimming shortened V by 2 bases and J by 2 bases, and 13 bases separated the two germline ends. Germline CDR1 reads SGHDN; CDR2 reads FVKESK. This CDR3 contains 16 residues. This CDR3 is CASSQKGLPPYNEQFF. In DNA, the CDR3 is TGTGCCAGCAGCCAAAAGGGACTCCCCCCCTACAATGAGCAGTTCTTC.

The gene calls are TRBV6-5 and TRBJ1-1; D possibly corresponds to TRBD1 (6 bases). The germline gives CDR1 MNHEY, CDR2 SVGAGI. Trimming took 6 bases from V and 3 from J, leaving 11 bases between them. CDR3 size: 13 residues. CDR3 DNA sequence: TGTGCCAGCAGGGATAGGGGGGACACTGAAGCTTTCTTT. It is translated as CASRDRGDTEAFF.

This clone was observed a single time. This sequence joins TRBV6-2 or TRBV6-3 and TRBJ2-7, with D perhaps matching TRBD2 (6 bases). This CDR3 spans 15 amino acids. CDR1 MNHEY and CDR2 SVGEGT come from the germline V gene. V was clipped by 0 bases and J by 3 bases, with 12 bases between them. This chain's CDR3 is CASSYSRRGNYEQYF. The CDR3 DNA reads TGTGCCAGCAGTTACTCGAGGCGGGGAAACTACGAGCAGTACTTC.

The chain joins TRBV5-1 to TRBJ2-7; D is perhaps TRBD1 (6 bases). CDR3 length equals 13 residues. CDR1 SGHRS and CDR2 YFSETQ come from the germline V gene. V was cut by 2 bases and J by 2 bases, with 8 bases left in between. CDR3 sequence reads: CASSFKGAYEQYF. The CDR3 DNA follows: TGCGCCAGCAGCTTTAAGGGGGCCTACGAGCAGTACTTC. The full variable domain, with the rest looked up from reference TRBV5-1 and TRBJ2-7, is KAGVTQTPRYLIKTRGQQVTLSCSPISGHRSVSWYQQTPGQGLQFLFEYFSETQRNKGNFPGRFSGRQFSNSRSEMNVSTLELGDSALYLCASSFKGAYEQYFGPGTRLTVT.

The chain links TRBV11-2 to TRBJ1-6, with D uncertain. Trimming removed 0 bases from V and 6 bases from J, with 12 bases in between. This CDR3 contains 16 residues. Germline V gene sequence: CDR1 SGHAT, CDR2 FQNNGV. CDR3 in amino acids: CASSLDRPASNSPLHF. For the CDR3, the DNA is TGTGCCAGCAGCTTAGATCGGCCAGCTTCTAATTCACCCCTCCACTTT.

Regarding this clone: This specimen includes other DNA sequences encoding the same CDR3. This chain links TRBV9 with TRBJ1-3; no definite D call. This CDR3 is 14 amino acids long. Germline V CDR1 and CDR2: SGDLS, YYNGEE. Deletions cut 0 bases from V and 1 base from J, with 5 bases between. The CDR3 DNA reads as TGTGCCAGCAGCGTAGGCGTTTCTGGAAACACCATATATTTT. Its protein is CASSVGVSGNTIYF. Looking up the rest from reference TRBV9 and TRBJ1-3 gives the full variable domain: DSGVTQTPKHLITATGQRVTLRCSPRSGDLSVYWYQQSLDQGLQFLIQYYNGEERAKGNILERFSAQQFPDLHSELNLSSLELGDSALYFCASSVGVSGNTIYFGEGSWLTVV.

The chain employs TRBV7-8 and TRBJ2-7; 11 positions agree with TRBD1. Trimming took 4 bases from V and 6 from J; bases not matched to a gene: 2. The CDR3 runs 13 residues. CDR1 and CDR2 from the germline V gene are SGHVS and FQNEAQ. CDR3 DNA sequence: TGTGCCAGCAGCTCGGACAGGGGGCGCGAGCAGTACTTC. It yields the protein CASSSDRGREQYF.

J is TRBJ1-3 and V is TRBV5-4; D unclear. Germline lookup yields CDR1 SGHNT and CDR2 YYREEE (reference sequence). The CDR3 sequence is 17 residues long. V lost 4 bases and J lost 1, with 18 bases in between. The chain's CDR3 is CASSLGGVGESGNTIYF. CDR3 bases: TGTGCCAGCAGCCTCGGCGGGGTGGGCGAGTCTGGAAACACCATATATTTT.

The chain uses TRBV7-8 and TRBJ1-5, with D possibly being TRBD1 (6 bases). Trimming removed 3 bases at V and 7 bases at J, with 13 bases between. CDR3 length equals 14 residues. Germline CDR1 is SGHVS and CDR2 is FQNEAQ. The CDR3 is CASSFSQGYQPQHF. In nucleotides, the CDR3 is TGTGCCAGCAGCTTCTCCCAGGGGTACCAGCCCCAGCATTTT.

The chain has TRBV5-1 and TRBJ1-2, with TRBD1 as a possible D gene (5 bases). V was cut by 0 bases and J by 5 bases, with 14 bases left in between. The CDR3 length is 15 residues. The germline CDR1 and CDR2 sequences are SGHRS and YFSETQ. CDR3 coding DNA: TGCGCCAGCAGCTTGGCCGGGACGGGGATATATGGCTACACCTTC. Amino acid sequence: CASSLAGTGIYGYTF.

The chain joins TRBV13 to TRBJ2-7; 7 positions match TRBD1. Germline CDR1 PRHDT, CDR2 FYEKMQ (reference sequence). The ends lost 5 bases at V and 4 bases at J; junction bases unmatched: 11. This CDR3 spans 15 amino acids. DNA of the CDR3: TGTGCCAGCAGCGGACACAGGGGCGCAGAGTACGAGCAGTACTTC. Translated: CASSGHRGAEYEQYF.

About this clone itself: The same CDR3 also results from other DNA sequences found in this sample. The rearrangement uses TRBV27 and TRBJ2-5, with D uncertain. Germline-derived CDR1 and CDR2 are MNHEY and SMNVEV (reference sequence). This CDR3 has 11 residues. V lost 0 bases and J lost 5, with 1 base in between. CDR3 DNA sequence: TGTGCCAGCAGTTTATCGGAGACCCAGTACTTC. It specifies CASSLSETQYF.

The chain links TRBV5-1 to TRBJ2-7; D gene uncertain. V was trimmed by 0 bases and J by 7 bases, leaving 5 bases between them. This CDR3 spans 11 amino acids. CDR1 and CDR2 (germline): SGHRS, YFSETQ. CDR3 sequence reads: CASSLGREQYF. The CDR3 DNA follows: TGCGCCAGCAGCTTGGGACGGGAGCAGTACTTC.

The rearrangement links TRBV29-1 to TRBJ2-2, with 8 positions matching TRBD2. CDR3 length: 16 residues. The J segment lost 1 base and the V segment lost 0 bases, leaving 4 bases of the junction unmatched. The V gene's germline CDR1 is SQVTM and CDR2 ANQGSEA. Written as DNA, the CDR3 is TGCAGCGTTGAAGATCTTAGCGGGAAGAACACCGGGGAGCTGTTTTTT. It specifies CSVEDLSGKNTGELFF.

CDR3 protein: CASSELGGTGENSPLHF. CDR3 DNA sequence: TGTGCCAGCAGTGAATTAGGGGGGACAGGAGAAAATTCACCCCTCCACTTT. The V and J genes are TRBV2 and TRBJ1-6; 8 nucleotides align to TRBD1. In germline, CDR1 is SNHLY, CDR2 FYNNEI. V trimming: 2 bases; J trimming: 7 bases; junction bases outside the gene matches: 10. There are 17 residues in the CDR3.

The chain recombines TRBV11-3 with TRBJ2-1; D possibly uses TRBD1 or TRBD2 (6 bases each). This CDR3 is built from 14 residues. Trimming removed 1 base at V and 10 bases at J, with 14 bases between. Germline CDR1 SGHNT, CDR2 YENEEA. CDR3 nucleotide sequence: TGTGCCAGCAGCTTAGGAGGGGGGTTTTCAGAGCAGTTCTTC. Its translation is CASSLGGGFSEQFF.

The CDR3 region is CASSLQGPGYTF. Here the CDR3 DNA reads TGTGCCAGCAGTTTACAGGGGCCTGGCTACACCTTC. V is TRBV12-3 or TRBV12-4 and J is TRBJ1-2; the D gene is possibly TRBD1 (6 bases). The germline V and J ends were trimmed by 2 bases and 7 bases, with 8 bases remaining between them. CDR3 length equals 12 residues.

The J gene is TRBJ1-6, the V gene TRBV19; 9 bases line up with TRBD1. After removal of 11 bases from V and 7 bases from J, the junction contained 6 bases not matched to a gene. Germline values: CDR1 LNHDA, CDR2 SQIVND (reference sequence). The CDR3 length is 13 residues. In DNA, the CDR3 is TGTGCCGCCACGGGACAGGGCAATTCACCCCTCCACTTT. It codes for CAATGQGNSPLHF.